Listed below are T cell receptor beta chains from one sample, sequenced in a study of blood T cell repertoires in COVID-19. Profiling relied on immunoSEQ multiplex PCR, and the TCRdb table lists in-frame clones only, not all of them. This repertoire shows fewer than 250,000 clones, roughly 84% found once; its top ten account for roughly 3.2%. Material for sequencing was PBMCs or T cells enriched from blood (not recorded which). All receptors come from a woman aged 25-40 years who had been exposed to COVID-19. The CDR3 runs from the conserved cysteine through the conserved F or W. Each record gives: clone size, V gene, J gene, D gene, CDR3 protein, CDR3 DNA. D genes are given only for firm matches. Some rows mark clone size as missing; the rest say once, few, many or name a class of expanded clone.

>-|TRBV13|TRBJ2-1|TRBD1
CASSSGTGGINEQFF
TGTGCCAGCAGCTCCGGGACAGGGGGAATCAATGAGCAGTTCTTC
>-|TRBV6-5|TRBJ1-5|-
CASAQTELQPQHF
TGTGCCAGCGCCCAGACAGAACTTCAGCCCCAGCATTTT
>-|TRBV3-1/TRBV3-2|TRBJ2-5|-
CASSQEVRVEETQYF
TGTGCCAGCAGCCAAGAAGTCAGGGTGGAAGAGACCCAGTACTTC
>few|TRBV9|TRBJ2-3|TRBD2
CASSVRGLAGGSDTQYF
TGTGCCAGCAGTGTACGAGGGCTAGCGGGGGGTTCAGATACGCAGTATTTT
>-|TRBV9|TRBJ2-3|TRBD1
CASSLRGDRGSDTQYF
TGTGCCAGCAGCCTACGGGGGGACAGGGGTTCAGATACGCAGTATTTT
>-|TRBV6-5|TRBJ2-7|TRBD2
CASRSDGGYSYEQYF
TGTGCCAGCAGAAGTGACGGGGGGTATTCCTACGAGCAGTACTTC
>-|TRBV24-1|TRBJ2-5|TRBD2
CATSDKSGGRETQYF
TGTGCCACCAGTGACAAAAGCGGGGGACGAGAGACCCAGTACTTC
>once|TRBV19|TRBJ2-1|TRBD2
CASSIMSGGAGEQFF
TGTGCCAGTAGTATAATGAGCGGGGGGGCTGGTGAGCAGTTCTTC
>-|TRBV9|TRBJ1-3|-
CASTKHSGNTIYF
TGTGCCAGCACAAAGCACTCTGGAAACACCATATATTTT
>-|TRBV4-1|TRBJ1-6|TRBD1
CASSQGQGDSPLHF
TGCGCCAGCAGCCAAGGACAGGGTGACTCACCCCTCCACTTT
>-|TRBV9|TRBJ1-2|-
CASSDSFGYTF
TGTGCCAGCTCGGACTCGTTCGGCTACACCTTC
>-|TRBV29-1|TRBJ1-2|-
CSVAETDRNSF
TGCAGCGTTGCAGAGACAGATAGAAATTCCTTC
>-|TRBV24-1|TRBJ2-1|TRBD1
CATSSSRDRVLPGDNEQFF
TGTGCCACCAGCTCAAGCCGGGACAGGGTGCTACCGGGGGACAATGAGCAGTTCTTC
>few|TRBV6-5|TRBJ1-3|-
CATSLIQNSGNTIYF
TGTGCCACCTCACTCATACAGAACTCTGGAAACACCATATATTTT
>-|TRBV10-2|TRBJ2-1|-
CASRGDSWSYNEQFF
TGCGCCAGCAGGGGGGACTCCTGGTCCTACAATGAGCAGTTCTTC
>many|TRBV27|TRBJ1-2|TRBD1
CASRERTDRANYGYTF
TGTGCCAGCAGAGAAAGGACGGACAGGGCTAACTATGGCTACACCTTC
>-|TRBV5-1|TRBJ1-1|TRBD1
CASSWTGTGNTEAFF
TGCGCCAGCAGCTGGACCGGGACAGGGAATACTGAAGCTTTCTTT
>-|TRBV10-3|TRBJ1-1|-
CAISVGPEAFF
TGTGCCATCAGTGTGGGGCCTGAAGCTTTCTTT
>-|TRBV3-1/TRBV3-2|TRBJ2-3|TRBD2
CASSQPAGGLLDTQYF
TGTGCCAGCAGCCAACCTGCGGGGGGCCTCTTAGATACGCAGTATTTT
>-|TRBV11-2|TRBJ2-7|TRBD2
CASSLELANEQYF
TGTGCCAGCAGCTTAGAACTAGCGAACGAGCAGTACTTC
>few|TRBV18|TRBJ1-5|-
CASSPMTTSGNQPQHF
TGTGCCAGCTCACCGATGACAACGTCAGGGAATCAGCCCCAGCATTTT
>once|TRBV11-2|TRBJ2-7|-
CASSLVGQGNDEQYF
TGTGCCAGCAGCTTAGTGGGCCAGGGGAACGACGAGCAGTACTTC
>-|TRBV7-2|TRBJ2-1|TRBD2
CASSLHARERGYNEQFF
TGTGCCAGCAGCTTACACGCTCGCGAGCGGGGGTACAATGAGCAGTTCTTC
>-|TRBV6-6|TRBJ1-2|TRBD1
CASRMGTVNYGYTF
TGTGCCAGCAGAATGGGGACAGTTAACTATGGCTACACCTTC
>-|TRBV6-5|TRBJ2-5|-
CASIAPGGLETQYF
TGTGCCAGCATCGCACCCGGGGGGCTCGAGACCCAGTACTTC
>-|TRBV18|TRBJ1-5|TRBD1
CASSPQGAGNQPQHF
TGTGCCAGCTCACCTCAGGGGGCTGGCAATCAGCCCCAGCATTTT
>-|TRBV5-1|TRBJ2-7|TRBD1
CASSLDGTGSYEQYF
TGCGCCAGCAGCTTGGACGGGACAGGGTCCTACGAGCAGTACTTC